This TCR beta chain was found in a study of T-cell memory formation after mild COVID-19. Study details: Largely donor-specific TCR clusters were found.

This clonotype was picked up many times. Its antigen remains unknown. TCRdb fed the 5' RACE reads into MiXCR, producing one record per CDR3 protein. This sample yields 450,000 to 700,000 distinct CDR3 sequences, of which 18% are seen a single time; approximately 12% belongs to the top ten. CDR3 length: 15 residues. The ends were cut back, 3 bases at V and 0 bases at J, with 12 bases in the middle. General study results and limits: CM and EM subsets held most contracting CD4+ clones; EMRA held CD8+ ones.

The sample taken for sequencing was PBMCs or a T cell subset sorted from them (not recorded which). The source of this sequence is an adult woman who had mild COVID-19 (a few samples of this study predate the infection). Cell type and time point are not known. The rearrangement links TRBV12-3 or TRBV12-4 to TRBJ2-7; D gene unclear. This CDR3 is CASSFYGQNSYEQYF. As DNA, the CDR3 is TGTGCCAGCAGTTTTTACGGGCAGAACTCCTACGAGCAGTACTTC.